A selection of T cell receptor beta chains follows, all from one sample in a study of cytomegalovirus exposure and HLA in healthy donors. The table came from immunoSEQ multiplex PCR; TCRdb's copy has only in-frame clones and leaves some out. The data hold about 150,000 clones, with about three quarters observed a single time. Sequencing was performed on PBMCs. Receptors were obtained from a woman aged 40 to 50 in good health and CMV-seronegative. The CDR3 runs from the conserved cysteine through the conserved F or W. Each record gives: V gene, clone size, D gene, J gene, CDR3 DNA, CDR3 protein. D genes are given only for firm matches. The size of a clone is reported for some rows only, either as once, few or many, or as a class for expanded clones.

V: TRBV19; size: NA; D: TRBD1; J: TRBJ1-2; DNA: TGTGCCAGTAGTCCGGACAGGGATGGGCCTGGCTACACCTTC; CDR3: CASSPDRDGPGYTF
V: TRBV7-9; size: NA; D: TRBD1; J: TRBJ2-6; DNA: TGTGCCAGCAGCTGGGACAGAGGATACTCTGGGGCCAACGTCCTGACTTTC; CDR3: CASSWDRGYSGANVLTF
V: TRBV9; size: NA; D: TRBD1; J: TRBJ1-2; DNA: TGTGCCAGCAGCGTCGCCCTGGGACAGGGGACGACCTATGGCTACACCTTC; CDR3: CASSVALGQGTTYGYTF
V: TRBV6-5; size: NA; D: TRBD1; J: TRBJ1-2; DNA: TGTGCCAGCAGGCCCCTGGACAGGGACGGAGGCTACACCTTC; CDR3: CASRPLDRDGGYTF
V: TRBV6-4; size: NA; D: TRBD2; J: TRBJ2-3; DNA: TGTGCCAGCAGTGACTCTAGCGGGGGGCCAGATACGCAGTATTTT; CDR3: CASSDSSGGPDTQYF
V: TRBV6-5; size: NA; D: NA; J: TRBJ2-2; DNA: TGTGCCAGCAGTTCTGTGGCAGGGCACACCGGGGAGCTGTTTTTT; CDR3: CASSSVAGHTGELFF
V: TRBV7-2; size: NA; D: NA; J: TRBJ2-7; DNA: TGTGCCAGCAGCTTAAGGGCAGGGGAGTCCTACGAGCAGTACTTC; CDR3: CASSLRAGESYEQYF
V: TRBV2; size: few; D: TRBD1; J: TRBJ1-1; DNA: TGTGCCAGCAGTTACCCGGGACAGACTGAAGCTTTCTTT; CDR3: CASSYPGQTEAFF
V: TRBV6-6; size: NA; D: NA; J: TRBJ1-2; DNA: TGTGCCAGCAGTTACTCTGAGGCGGACTATGGCTACACCTTC; CDR3: CASSYSEADYGYTF
V: TRBV10-1; size: NA; D: NA; J: TRBJ2-7; DNA: TGCGCCAGCAGCCTAGACAGGACCTACGAGCAGTACTTC; CDR3: CASSLDRTYEQYF
V: TRBV29-1; size: NA; D: TRBD1; J: TRBJ1-2; DNA: TGCAGCGCCGCCGGGACAGACACTACCAACTATGGCTACACCTTC; CDR3: CSAAGTDTTNYGYTF
V: TRBV28; size: NA; D: TRBD1; J: TRBJ1-1; DNA: TGTGCCAGCAGGATGGGGGGGACAGGGTTTACTGAAGCTTTCTTT; CDR3: CASRMGGTGFTEAFF
V: TRBV2; size: NA; D: NA; J: TRBJ1-1; DNA: TGTGCCAGCAGTGATTTACTGCTGAACACTGAAGCTTTCTTT; CDR3: CASSDLLLNTEAFF
V: TRBV27; size: NA; D: NA; J: TRBJ1-4; DNA: TGTGCCAGCAGTCCCCTCCCCGGTGGGGGCAATGAAAAACTGTTTTTT; CDR3: CASSPLPGGGNEKLFF
V: TRBV5-1; size: NA; D: NA; J: TRBJ2-7; DNA: TGCGCCAGCAGCTTGGAAGGCGGGGTAGACGAGCAGTACTTC; CDR3: CASSLEGGVDEQYF
V: TRBV6-5; size: NA; D: TRBD1; J: TRBJ1-2; DNA: TGTGCCAGCAGTAGACAGGGAAACTATGGCTACCCCTTC; CDR3: CASSRQGNYGYPF
V: TRBV23-1; size: once; D: TRBD1; J: TRBJ2-5; DNA: TGCGCCAGTTCTCAGGGGGCCAACGTGGGCCAGTACTTC; CDR3: CASSQGANVGQYF
V: TRBV14; size: NA; D: TRBD1; J: TRBJ2-7; DNA: TGTGCCAGCAGCATCTGGACAGGGAAAGAGATCGAGCAGTACTTC; CDR3: CASSIWTGKEIEQYF
V: TRBV7-8; size: few; D: TRBD1; J: TRBJ1-1; DNA: TGTGCCAGCAGCTTAGAAGGGACAGGGATGGGCACTGAAGCTTTCTTT; CDR3: CASSLEGTGMGTEAFF
V: TRBV6-5; size: NA; D: NA; J: TRBJ2-7; DNA: TGTGCCAGCAGTCACAGGGTTATGCCCTACGAGCAGTACTTC; CDR3: CASSHRVMPYEQYF
V: TRBV27; size: NA; D: NA; J: TRBJ2-5; DNA: TGTGCCAGCAGTTTTCGTTGGCGGGACCCCCAAGAGACCCAGTACTTC; CDR3: CASSFRWRDPQETQYF
V: TRBV5-8; size: NA; D: TRBD1; J: TRBJ1-2; DNA: TGTGCCAGCAGCATCCGGGACAGGTCTAACTATGGCTACACCTTC; CDR3: CASSIRDRSNYGYTF
V: TRBV28; size: NA; D: NA; J: TRBJ1-1; DNA: TGTGCCCACGGGGGGGGAGTGAAAGCTTTCTTT; CDR3: CAHGGGVKAFF
V: TRBV6-5; size: NA; D: NA; J: TRBJ2-2; DNA: TGTGCCAGCAGTTACTCGATGGCCCAGAACACCGGGGAGCTGTTTTTT; CDR3: CASSYSMAQNTGELFF
V: TRBV28; size: NA; D: NA; J: TRBJ2-2; DNA: TGTGCCAGCAATAAGGACACTTACACCGGGGAGCTGTTTTTT; CDR3: CASNKDTYTGELFF
V: TRBV6-6; size: few; D: TRBD1; J: TRBJ2-7; DNA: TGTGCCAGCAGTTACTCCCCGAGGACAGGGGACGAGCAGTACTTC; CDR3: CASSYSPRTGDEQYF
V: TRBV28; size: NA; D: NA; J: TRBJ2-3; DNA: TGTGCCAGCAGTTACACAGGGAAGGGCACAGATACGCAGTATTTT; CDR3: CASSYTGKGTDTQYF
V: TRBV29-1; size: NA; D: TRBD1; J: TRBJ1-1; DNA: TGCAGCGTTGGGACAGGGGGCCAAAAATCCTCGAACACTGAAGCTTTCTTT; CDR3: CSVGTGGQKSSNTEAFF
V: TRBV18; size: NA; D: NA; J: TRBJ1-2; DNA: TGTGCCAGCTCACCCCCCACAAACTATGGCTACACCTTC; CDR3: CASSPPTNYGYTF
V: TRBV9; size: NA; D: NA; J: TRBJ1-5; DNA: TGTGCCAGCAGCGCGGACATAGGGGAGCCCCAGCATTTT; CDR3: CASSADIGEPQHF
V: TRBV6-6; size: NA; D: NA; J: TRBJ2-2; DNA: TGTGCCAGCAGTTACACACAGAACACCGGGGAGCTGTTTTTT; CDR3: CASSYTQNTGELFF
V: TRBV19; size: NA; D: TRBD1; J: TRBJ1-4; DNA: TGTGCCAGTAGTACCGGACAGGGGCAGGGAAAACTGTTTTTT; CDR3: CASSTGQGQGKLFF
V: TRBV5-5; size: NA; D: TRBD1; J: TRBJ1-2; DNA: TGTGCCAGCAGCATGGACAGGGGTTGGAACTATGGCTACACCTTC; CDR3: CASSMDRGWNYGYTF
V: TRBV10-2; size: NA; D: NA; J: TRBJ2-4; DNA: TGCGCCAGCAGTGGACGACTACAATTGTTAGCCAAAAACATTCAGTACTTC; CDR3: CASSGRLQLLAKNIQYF
V: TRBV4-1; size: NA; D: NA; J: TRBJ1-2; DNA: TGCGCCAGCAGCCAAGCCGACAGACCCAACTATGGCTACACCTTC; CDR3: CASSQADRPNYGYTF
V: TRBV6-4; size: once; D: TRBD2; J: TRBJ2-5; DNA: TGTGCCAGCCCCCCCCCAACTAGCGGGGGGGCCCAAGAGACCCAGTACTTC; CDR3: CASPPPTSGGAQETQYF
V: TRBV2; size: NA; D: TRBD1; J: TRBJ1-4; DNA: TGTGCCAGCTACAGGGACAGCTCAAATGAAAAACTGTTTTTT; CDR3: CASYRDSSNEKLFF
V: TRBV7-9; size: NA; D: TRBD1; J: TRBJ2-2; DNA: TGTGCCAGCAGCTTAGTTGGGACAGATACCGGGGAGCTGTTTTTT; CDR3: CASSLVGTDTGELFF
V: TRBV7-8; size: NA; D: TRBD1; J: TRBJ2-7; DNA: TGTGCCAGCAGCCCAAAACGGGACAGGGACTACGAGCAGTACTTC; CDR3: CASSPKRDRDYEQYF
V: TRBV5-4; size: NA; D: NA; J: TRBJ1-1; DNA: TGTGCCGGGGGGGCGGGGGGCGAGGGGAACACTGAAGCTTTCTTT; CDR3: CAGGAGGEGNTEAFF
V: TRBV7-2; size: NA; D: NA; J: TRBJ1-1; DNA: TGTGCCAGCAGCTTAGCCTTGACAGGGAACACTGAAGCTTTCTTT; CDR3: CASSLALTGNTEAFF
V: TRBV27; size: NA; D: NA; J: TRBJ1-1; DNA: TGTGCCAGCAGCTCCGATGGCCGGGGAGCGGGAAGGAGCACTGAAGCTTTCTTT; CDR3: CASSSDGRGAGRSTEAFF
V: TRBV19; size: NA; D: TRBD1; J: TRBJ1-2; DNA: TGTGCCAGTAGTATTAGTCTCCGGGACAGGATGCCTGGCTACACCTTC; CDR3: CASSISLRDRMPGYTF
V: TRBV20-1; size: NA; D: NA; J: TRBJ1-2; DNA: TGCAGTGCTACCGACAGCTATGGCTACACCTTC; CDR3: CSATDSYGYTF
V: TRBV28; size: once; D: TRBD1; J: TRBJ1-2; DNA: TGTGCCAGCAGTTTTAGGGGGCCCGGGCGCTATGGCTACACCTTC; CDR3: CASSFRGPGRYGYTF